The next 27 T cell receptor beta chains were all read from a single sample in a study of blood T cell repertoires in COVID-19. Some clones are missing from TCRdb's copy, which holds only in-frame ones; the method was immunoSEQ multiplex PCR. The sample contains 150,000 to 200,000 clones, 89% of which appear only once. Material for sequencing was peripheral blood. These receptors were collected from a man aged 18 to 30 who had recovered from COVID-19.

This rearrangement joins TRBV7-9 to TRBJ1-2; 7 nucleotides match TRBD1. Germline loops: CDR1 SEHNR, CDR2 FQNEAQ (reference sequence). Losses at the gene ends were 3 bases for V and 5 bases for J; bases not matched to a gene: 21. This CDR3 is 19 amino acids long. As DNA, the CDR3 is TGTGCCAGCAGCTTTATCCGGGGCGGACAGGCCGAAAAGGGGTATGGCTACACCTTC. Amino acid sequence: CASSFIRGGQAEKGYGYTF.

V and J are TRBV15 and TRBJ1-6, with D tentatively TRBD1 (5 bases). The CDR3 is made up of 17 amino acids. With 4 bases removed from V and 6 bases from J, the gap between germline ends came to 19 bases. Germline-derived CDR1 and CDR2 are LNHNV and YYDKDF (reference sequence). CDR3 DNA: TGTGCCACCAGCACCGGGGGGAGAGGAGCCAGTAATTCACCCCTCCACTTT. It yields the protein CATSTGGRGASNSPLHF.

This clone was recorded once. The V and J genes are TRBV28 and TRBJ1-1; 7 positions match TRBD1. From germline, CDR1 is MDHEN and CDR2 SYDVKM. With 6 bases clipped from V and 2 bases from J, the junction kept 12 bases outside the gene matches. The CDR3 is 16 residues long. CDR3 sequence (DNA): TGTGCCAGCAGCAAATACCGGGACAGAGTAAACACTGAAGCTTTCTTT. Translation gives CASSKYRDRVNTEAFF.

The V and J genes are TRBV6-2 or TRBV6-3 and TRBJ2-1, with D perhaps matching TRBD1 (7 bases). Germline V gene sequence: CDR1 MNHEY, CDR2 SVGEGT. The V gene lost 2 bases and the J gene lost 1 base, with 9 bases spanning the gap. CDR3 length: 15 amino acids. Here the CDR3 reads CASSYQGGSYNEQFF. The CDR3 nucleotides are TGTGCCAGCAGTTACCAGGGGGGATCCTACAATGAGCAGTTCTTC.

The genes are TRBV12-5 and TRBJ1-2; 7 bases agree with TRBD1. CDR1 and CDR2 from the germline V gene are LGHNT and FRNRAP. J gave up 4 bases and V 0 bases, and 5 bases lay outside the gene matches. This CDR3 region has 15 residues. CDR3 coding DNA: TGTGCTAGTGGTTTGGTAATGGGACAGCCCTATGGCTACACCTTC. Protein sequence: CASGLVMGQPYGYTF.

Only one count was recorded for this clone. V usage is TRBV7-8 and J usage is TRBJ1-5; TRBD1 matches at 7 bases. CDR1 is SGHVS, CDR2 FQNEAQ, per germline. Trimming took 0 bases from V and 1 from J; bases not matched to a gene: 0. This CDR3 spans 15 amino acids. This CDR3 is CASSLADRSNQPQHF. Written as DNA, the CDR3 is TGTGCCAGCAGCTTAGCGGACAGGAGCAATCAGCCCCAGCATTTT.

This clone was seen a few times. The rearrangement links TRBV7-9 to TRBJ1-2; 7 nucleotides agree with TRBD1. Germline CDR1 SEHNR, CDR2 FQNEAQ (reference sequence). The CDR3 length is 14 residues. With V trimmed by 5 bases and J by 10 bases, 13 bases remained unmatched. The CDR3, as DNA: TGTGCCAGCAGCGCCGGGACAGAATTTTCCGACTACACCTTC. Its translation is CASSAGTEFSDYTF.

This sequence joins TRBV2 and TRBJ1-6; 10 nucleotides line up with TRBD1. V shed 8 bases and J 7 bases; nucleotides not matched to a gene: 11. In germline, CDR1 is SNHLY, CDR2 FYNNEI. CDR3 length: 16 amino acids. CDR3 nucleotides: TGTGCCAGCCTTCCCTTAGACAGGGGGCTCAATTCACCCCTCCACTTT. Translated: CASLPLDRGLNSPLHF.

The sample holds one count of this clone. The chain has TRBV30 and TRBJ1-2; D is unclear. CDR3 length: 12 amino acids. Germline loops: CDR1 GTSNPN, CDR2 SVGIG (reference sequence). With 1 base removed from V and 5 bases from J, the gap between germline ends came to 8 bases. CDR3 DNA sequence: TGTGCCTGGAGTGAGGCGGGATATGGCTACACCTTC. It translates to CAWSEAGYGYTF.

The chain combines TRBV6-5 with TRBJ2-7, with TRBD1 identical over 11 bases. Germline CDR1 MNHEY, CDR2 SVGAGI. There are 15 residues in the CDR3. Trimming removed 2 bases from V and 5 bases from J; junction bases left unmatched: 5. CDR3 nucleotides: TGTGCCAGCAGTTACGAGGGACAGGGGGTTCACGAGCAGTACTTC. As protein: CASSYEGQGVHEQYF.

The gene calls are TRBV20-1 and TRBJ1-5; no clear D. V lost 3 bases, J lost 3 bases, and 6 bases lay in between. Germline lookup yields CDR1 DFQATT and CDR2 SNEGSKA (reference sequence). This CDR3 is built from 12 residues. The CDR3 bases are TGCAGTGCTAGTCGGGTCAATCAGCCCCAGCATTTT. Its protein is CSASRVNQPQHF.

The chain combines TRBV7-2 with TRBJ1-1; D gene ambiguous. Germline loops: CDR1 SGHTA, CDR2 FQGNSA. This CDR3 has 11 residues. Between the trimmed V and J ends, which lost 8 bases and 5 bases, there was a span of 9 bases. In DNA, the CDR3 is TGTGCCAGCGGGAGAACAACTGAAGCTTTCTTT. As protein: CASGRTTEAFF.

The rearrangement uses TRBV27 and TRBJ2-7; 10 bases are a match to TRBD2. Germline CDR1 MNHEY, CDR2 SMNVEV (reference sequence). V lost 6 bases and J lost 0; bases outside the gene matches: 5. The length of the CDR3 is 15 residues. The CDR3 nucleotides read TGTGCCAGCAGCCGACTAGCGGGTAGCTCCTACGAGCAGTACTTC. This sequence encodes CASSRLAGSSYEQYF.

V usage is TRBV2 and J usage is TRBJ1-2; D perhaps matches TRBD1 (6 bases). Per the germline V gene, CDR1 is SNHLY and CDR2 is FYNNEI. The germline V and J ends were trimmed by 4 bases and 3 bases, with 9 bases remaining between them. This CDR3 has 13 amino acids. DNA for the CDR3: TGTGCCAGCAGTGGGTGGACAGACTATGGCTACACCTTC. As protein: CASSGWTDYGYTF.

The chain links TRBV9 to TRBJ2-2; D is ambiguous. Trimming took off 0 bases at V and 7 bases at J, with 4 bases between the two ends. The length of the CDR3 is 12 residues. Germline loops: CDR1 SGDLS, CDR2 YYNGEE. The DNA of the CDR3 is TGTGCCAGCAGCGTAGTCGGCGGGGAGCTGTTTTTT. As protein: CASSVVGGELFF.

This clone was recorded once. This rearrangement joins TRBV5-4 to TRBJ2-7; possibly TRBD1 for D (6 bases). This CDR3 contains 15 residues. Germline V gives CDR1 SGHNT, CDR2 YYREEE (reference sequence). Trimming shortened V by 0 bases and J by 0 bases, and 10 bases separated the two germline ends. The CDR3 loop is CASSLDRVGSYEQYF. In DNA form, the CDR3 reads TGTGCCAGCAGCTTGGACAGGGTAGGCTCCTACGAGCAGTACTTC. Variable domain in full (rest from reference TRBV5-4 and TRBJ2-7): ETGVTQSPTHLIKTRGQQVTLRCSSQSGHNTVSWYQQALGQGPQFIFQYYREEENGRGNFPPRFSGLQFPNYSSELNVNALELDDSALYLCASSLDRVGSYEQYFGPGTRLTVT.

The chain carries TRBV30 and TRBJ1-2, with D perhaps matching TRBD1 (6 bases). This CDR3 contains 14 residues. V gave up 4 bases and J gave up 13 bases, with 25 bases separating them. Germline V gene data show CDR1 as GTSNPN and CDR2 as SVGIG (reference sequence). In DNA form, the CDR3 reads TGTGCCTGGACCCGCCTGGGGGGGGCCCGGTGGAGCACCTTC. This sequence encodes CAWTRLGGARWSTF.

The V and J genes are TRBV28 and TRBJ1-1, with D uncertain. Trimming shortened V by 7 bases and J by 1 base, and 7 bases separated the two germline ends. The CDR3 contains 12 residues. CDR1 and CDR2 from the germline V gene are MDHEN and SYDVKM. The chain's CDR3 is CASKASNTEAFF. The CDR3 DNA is TGTGCCAGCAAAGCTTCGAACACTGAAGCTTTCTTT.

The rearrangement joins TRBV7-3 to TRBJ2-3; D might be TRBD2 (5 bases). V lost 5 bases and J lost 0, with 12 bases in between. This CDR3 has 15 residues. Germline V gives CDR1 SGHTA, CDR2 FQGTGA. CDR3 coding DNA: TGTGCCAGCAGCCTCGGGCGGGCTAGCACAGATACGCAGTATTTT. This translates into CASSLGRASTDTQYF.

This clone was recorded a few times. The V call is TRBV2, the J call TRBJ1-2; D is unresolved. V was pared by 3 bases and J by 2 bases, with 13 bases between. This CDR3 spans 15 amino acids. CDR1 and CDR2 (germline): SNHLY, FYNNEI. CDR3 bases: TGTGCCAGCAGTGAGGATGGCAGCGGCAACTATGGCTACACCTTC. Translated: CASSEDGSGNYGYTF. The full variable domain, in which reference TRBV2 and TRBJ1-2 provide the parts outside the CDR3, is EPEVTQTPSHQVTQMGQEVILRCVPISNHLYFYWYRQILGQKVEFLVSFYNNEISEKSEIFDDQFSVERPDGSNFTLKIRSTKLEDSAMYFCASSEDGSGNYGYTFGSGTRLTVV.

The chain joins TRBV9 to TRBJ2-2; D possibly corresponds to TRBD2 (5 bases). V was shortened by 4 bases and J by 6 bases, with 16 bases between the two germline ends. The germline gives CDR1 SGDLS, CDR2 YYNGEE. This CDR3 is 15 amino acids long. CDR3 nucleotides: TGTGCCAGCAGCTTTCTAGCTGTTGGGGCCGGGGAGCTGTTTTTT. Its protein product is CASSFLAVGAGELFF.

The CDR3 reads CASSLGTSGGREEQFF. The CDR3 coding sequence is TGCGCCAGCAGCTTGGGGACTAGCGGGGGCCGGGAGGAGCAGTTCTTC. The chain couples TRBV5-1 to TRBJ2-1; 13 positions agree with TRBD2. J lost 10 bases, V lost 0 bases, and 7 bases had no gene match. This CDR3 has 16 amino acids. In germline, CDR1 is SGHRS, CDR2 YFSETQ.

The rearrangement links TRBV5-4 to TRBJ1-4; 7 positions agree with TRBD1. The V segment lost 2 bases and the J segment 1 base; nucleotides outside the gene matches: 5. This CDR3 has 16 residues. Looked up from germline, CDR1 is SGHNT and CDR2 is YYREEE (reference sequence). The CDR3 coding sequence is TGTGCCAGCAGCTTAACCAGGGGGTTAACTAATGAAAAACTGTTTTTT. Translation: CASSLTRGLTNEKLFF. Combining the CDR3 with reference TRBV5-4 and TRBJ1-4 gives the whole variable domain ETGVTQSPTHLIKTRGQQVTLRCSSQSGHNTVSWYQQALGQGPQFIFQYYREEENGRGNFPPRFSGLQFPNYSSELNVNALELDDSALYLCASSLTRGLTNEKLFFGSGTQLSVL.

The rearrangement joins TRBV29-1 to TRBJ1-4; TRBD1 agrees at 7 bases. This CDR3 region has 16 residues. With 6 bases clipped from V and 0 bases from J, the junction kept 10 bases outside the gene matches. Germline CDR1 reads SQVTM; CDR2 reads ANQGSEA. The CDR3 region has the DNA TGCAGCGTCGCTGACGGACAGGTTGCAACTAATGAAAAACTGTTTTTT. It is translated as CSVADGQVATNEKLFF. Based on the CDR3 plus reference TRBV29-1 and TRBJ1-4, the full variable domain is SAVISQKPSRDICQRGTSLTIQCQVDSQVTMMFWYRQQPGQSLTLIATANQGSEATYESGFVIDKFPISRPNLTFSTLTVSNMSPEDSSIYLCSVADGQVATNEKLFFGSGTQLSVL.

The CDR3 sequence: CASSFGGGERGETQYF. CDR3 sequence (DNA): TGTGCCAGCAGCTTTGGCGGGGGGGAGCGTGGAGAGACCCAGTACTTC. The chain combines TRBV5-4 with TRBJ2-5, with 9 bases aligning to TRBD2. This CDR3 has 16 residues. The J segment lost 4 bases and the V segment lost 2 bases, leaving 9 bases of the junction unmatched. Germline CDR1 SGHNT, CDR2 YYREEE (reference sequence).

The chain is built from TRBV7-6 and TRBJ2-5; a possible D gene is TRBD1 (6 bases). There are 15 residues in the CDR3. CDR1 and CDR2 from the germline V gene are SGHVS and FNYEAQ. Trimming shortened V by 1 base and J by 5 bases, and 14 bases separated the two germline ends. The CDR3: CASSLEAGAGETQYF. In DNA, the CDR3 is TGTGCCAGCAGCTTAGAGGCAGGGGCAGGGGAGACCCAGTACTTC.

The chain couples TRBV7-2 to TRBJ2-5; 13 bases agree with TRBD2. The CDR3 is made up of 17 amino acids. The trim removed 3 bases at V and 3 bases at J, leaving 7 bases unmatched. Per the germline V gene, CDR1 is SGHTA and CDR2 is FQGNSA. The DNA for the CDR3 is TGTGCCAGCAGCTTTTACCCCGGGACTAGCGGGAAAGAGACCCAGTACTTC. Amino acid sequence: CASSFYPGTSGKETQYF.